This T cell receptor beta chain is drawn from a study of blood T cell repertoires in COVID-19. Study overall: PBMCs, B-cell-depleted T cells, or T cells provided the cDNA or gDNA that made up the material.

This table comes from immunoSEQ multiplex PCR, and its TCRdb copy is limited to in-frame clones, with some not included. Of 130,000 to 150,000 clones in the sample, roughly 86% were seen once. Trimming stripped 5 bases from V and 4 bases from J, with 8 bases between. Germline-derived CDR1 and CDR2 are LNHDA and SQIVND (reference sequence). The CDR3 is 13 amino acids. This chain connects TRBV19 to TRBJ1-4, with D maybe TRBD1 (5 bases). The clonotype was recovered from a man between 65 and 85 years old with acute or convalescent COVID-19. Material: peripheral blood. The CDR3 here is CASSQGYNEKLFF. As DNA, the CDR3 is TGTGCCAGTAGTCAGGGATATAATGAAAAACTGTTTTTT.